Given below is one T cell receptor beta chain in context. The authors obtained roughly 2 micrograms of genomic DNA from cryopreserved PBMCs for TCR beta libraries. Germline V gene data show CDR1 as SGHAT and CDR2 as FQNNGV. CDR3 size: 13 residues. V was clipped by 6 bases and J by 6 bases, with 11 bases between them. The table came from immunoSEQ multiplex PCR; TCRdb's copy has only in-frame clones and leaves some out. The sample shows more than 30,000 clones, approximately 69% of them seen only once. The sample comes from a study of cytotoxic CD8 clonotypes in ibrutinib-treated CLL. The chain employs TRBV11-2 and TRBJ2-2, with D hard to call. The sequence derives from a human donor with chronic lymphocytic leukemia. Here the sequenced sample was PBMCs, taken before ibrutinib treatment. The CDR3 sequence: CASSFQGSGELFF. CDR3 bases: TGTGCCAGCAGTTTCCAAGGGTCCGGGGAGCTGTTTTTT.